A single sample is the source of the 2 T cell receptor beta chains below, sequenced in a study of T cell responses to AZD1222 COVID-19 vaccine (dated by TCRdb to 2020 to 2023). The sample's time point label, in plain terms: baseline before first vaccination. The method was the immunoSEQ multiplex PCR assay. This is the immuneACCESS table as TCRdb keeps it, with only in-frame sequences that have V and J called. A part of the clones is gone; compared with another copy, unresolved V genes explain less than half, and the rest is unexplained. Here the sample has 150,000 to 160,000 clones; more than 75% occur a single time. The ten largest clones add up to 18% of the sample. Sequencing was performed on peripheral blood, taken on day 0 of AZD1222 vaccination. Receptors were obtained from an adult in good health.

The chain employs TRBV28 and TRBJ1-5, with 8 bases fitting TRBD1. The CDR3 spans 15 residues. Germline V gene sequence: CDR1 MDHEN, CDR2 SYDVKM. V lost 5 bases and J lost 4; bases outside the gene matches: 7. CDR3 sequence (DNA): TGTGCCAGCAGTCCATCGACAGGGGTAAATCAGCCCCAGCATTTT. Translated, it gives CASSPSTGVNQPQHF.

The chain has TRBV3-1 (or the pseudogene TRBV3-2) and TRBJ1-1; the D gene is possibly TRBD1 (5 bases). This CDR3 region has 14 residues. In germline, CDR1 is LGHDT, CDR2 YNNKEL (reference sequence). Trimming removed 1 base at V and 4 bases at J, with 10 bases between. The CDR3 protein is CASSQARDGTEAFF. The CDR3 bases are TGTGCCAGCAGCCAAGCCCGGGACGGCACTGAAGCTTTCTTT.